This entry features one TCR beta chain sequence. Profiled with immunoSEQ multiplex PCR; TCRdb holds only in-frame clones, not every one. The sample consists of about 130,000 clones, around 85% of them appearing once. This sample is part of a study of blood T cell repertoires in COVID-19. Turning to the study itself: The study drew acute and convalescent COVID-19 samples from the United States, Italy and Spain.

Losses at the gene ends were 5 bases for V and 13 bases for J; bases not matched to a gene: 11. Germline V CDR1 and CDR2: SGDLS, YYNGEE. This CDR3 contains 12 residues. Sequencing was performed on peripheral blood. The chain combines TRBV9 with TRBJ1-2; 7 positions agree with TRBD1. The clonotype comes from a woman aged 50 to 65 with acute or convalescent COVID-19. DNA for the CDR3: TGTGCCAGCAGTCCCCGACAGGGCTCTGGCACCTTC. Amino acid sequence: CASSPRQGSGTF.